Presented here are 28 T cell receptor beta chains from one specimen sequenced in a study of blood T cell repertoires in COVID-19. This table comes from immunoSEQ multiplex PCR, and its TCRdb copy is limited to in-frame clones, with some not included. The data contain 65,000 to 90,000 clones, more than 75% of them singletons. Sequenced: peripheral blood. The receptors were sampled from a man aged 60 to 75 with acute or convalescent COVID-19.

The chain joins TRBV10-3 to TRBJ1-1; no firm D call. Germline lookup yields CDR1 ENHRY and CDR2 SYGVKD. The CDR3 runs to 13 residues. Trimming shortened V by 9 bases and J by 5 bases, and 16 bases separated the two germline ends. CDR3 protein: CAIQSEVRTEAFF. DNA for the CDR3: TGTGCCATTCAGTCTGAGGTTCGGACTGAAGCTTTCTTT.

J is TRBJ2-1 and V is TRBV12-5; D perhaps matches TRBD1 (6 bases). The V end lost 5 bases, the J end lost 0 bases, and 23 bases lay between the germline ends. This CDR3 is 19 amino acids long. From germline, CDR1 is LGHNT and CDR2 FRNRAP. CDR3 residues: CASGPFAGDRESSYNEQFF. As DNA, the CDR3 is TGTGCTAGTGGTCCATTCGCAGGGGACCGAGAGAGCTCCTACAATGAGCAGTTCTTC.

This clone was recorded once. The V gene is TRBV28, the J gene TRBJ2-3, with D maybe TRBD1 (6 bases). This CDR3 comprises 14 residues. Germline lookup yields CDR1 MDHEN and CDR2 SYDVKM. V was trimmed by 8 bases and J by 0 bases, leaving 12 bases between them. CDR3 nucleotides: TGTGCCAGCGCACAGGGTATGAGCACAGATACGCAGTATTTT. Its protein is CASAQGMSTDTQYF.

This chain uses TRBV30 with TRBJ2-3, with 10 bases identical to TRBD2. CDR3 size: 14 residues. Unmatched junction bases numbered 6, after V lost 3 bases and J lost 6 bases. Germline V gene data show CDR1 as GTSNPN and CDR2 as SVGIG (reference sequence). CDR3 residues: CAWSLNSGGDTQYF. The CDR3 nucleotides are TGTGCCTGGAGCCTAAATAGCGGGGGGGATACGCAGTATTTT.

V usage is TRBV18 and J usage is TRBJ2-7, with 8 bases that match TRBD1. The V gene's germline CDR1 is KGHSH and CDR2 LQKENI. The CDR3 sequence is 14 residues long. Trimming took 3 bases from V and 6 from J; bases not matched to a gene: 7. This CDR3 is CASSPDRGTGEQYF. CDR3 nucleotides: TGTGCCAGCTCACCTGACAGGGGAACGGGCGAGCAGTACTTC.

The chain couples TRBV27 to TRBJ1-1; 9 nucleotides agree with TRBD1. The CDR3 contains 17 residues. Germline lookup yields CDR1 MNHEY and CDR2 SMNVEV (reference sequence). V trimming: 2 bases; J trimming: 5 bases; junction bases outside the gene matches: 12. CDR3 coding DNA: TGTGCCAGCAGTTTAAGCCCTCCCCGGGACAGGGTTACTGAAGCTTTCTTT. This sequence encodes CASSLSPPRDRVTEAFF.

This clone was seen only a few times. This sequence joins TRBV6-6 and TRBJ1-1; D call uncertain. The CDR3 runs to 11 residues. Trimming took off 8 bases at V and 2 bases at J, with 6 bases between the two ends. Looked up from germline, CDR1 is MNHNY and CDR2 is SVGAGI (reference sequence). The CDR3 sequence: CASLFNTEAFF. The CDR3 region has the DNA TGTGCCAGCCTTTTTAACACTGAAGCTTTCTTT.

The V and J genes are TRBV18 and TRBJ2-1, with 9 bases lining up with TRBD2. The CDR3 covers 17 residues. V dropped 3 bases and J dropped 7; count of bases not matched to a gene: 13. The germline CDR1 and CDR2 sequences are KGHSH and LQKENI. The CDR3 DNA is TGTGCCAGCTCACCGGCATCGAGCGGGAGGTCGCGGAATGAGCAGTTCTTC. Translation gives CASSPASSGRSRNEQFF.

The CDR3 sequence: CASSPRTSYNEQFF. CDR3 bases: TGTGCCAGCAGCCCCCGGACATCCTACAATGAGCAGTTCTTC. The rearrangement uses TRBV3-1 (or the pseudogene TRBV3-2) and TRBJ2-1; D is perhaps TRBD1 (5 bases). V was shortened by 4 bases and J by 1 base, with 8 bases between the two germline ends. Germline lookup yields CDR1 LGHDT and CDR2 YNNKEL (reference sequence). CDR3 length: 14 amino acids.

This clone was recorded once. This rearrangement joins TRBV18 to TRBJ1-1; D unclear. The CDR3 covers 15 residues. V was pared by 3 bases and J by 3 bases, with 14 bases between. Germline V CDR1 and CDR2: KGHSH, LQKENI. The CDR3 loop is CASSPTVKGDTEAFF. CDR3 DNA sequence: TGTGCCAGCTCACCGACGGTTAAGGGAGACACTGAAGCTTTCTTT.

V usage is TRBV6-5 and J usage is TRBJ1-5, with 9 bases fitting TRBD1. Germline V gene data show CDR1 as MNHEY and CDR2 as SVGAGI. The CDR3 is 14 amino acids. Trimming took 5 bases from V and 7 from J; bases not matched to a gene: 6. CDR3 sequence: CASSPQGAEQPQHF. The DNA of the CDR3 is TGTGCCAGCAGTCCACAGGGGGCAGAGCAGCCCCAGCATTTT.

For this clone: Other DNA sequences in this specimen translate into the identical CDR3. V gene TRBV24-1 combines with J gene TRBJ1-2, with TRBD1 as a possible D gene (5 bases). The CDR3 loop spans 13 amino acids. V was pared by 1 base and J by 6 bases, with 8 bases between. Per germline, CDR1 KGHDR and CDR2 SFDVKD. This chain's CDR3 is CATSDFSGDGYTF. CDR3 coding DNA: TGTGCCACCAGTGATTTCTCGGGGGATGGCTACACCTTC.

V and J are TRBV7-2 and TRBJ2-1; TRBD2 aligns across 9 bases. Germline trimming cut 2 bases from V and 9 bases from J; bases unmatched to any gene: 8. CDR1 is SGHTA, CDR2 FQGNSA, per germline. This CDR3 contains 15 residues. As DNA, the CDR3 is TGTGCCAGCAGCTTACCCGCGGGGGGGCTCGGTGAGCAGTTCTTC. Translated: CASSLPAGGLGEQFF.

The gene calls are TRBV28 and TRBJ2-1; tentatively, D is TRBD2 (6 bases). Trimming left V 6 bases short and J 2 bases short, with 20 bases between. Per the germline V gene, CDR1 is MDHEN and CDR2 is SYDVKM. This CDR3 is 17 amino acids long. The CDR3 here is CASSSPHRGGAYNEQFF. CDR3 DNA: TGTGCCAGCAGCTCACCCCACAGAGGAGGGGCCTACAATGAGCAGTTCTTC.

The CDR3 protein is CASSSEETQYF. The CDR3 DNA follows: TGTGCCAGCAGTTCTGAGGAGACCCAGTACTTC. This chain uses TRBV14 with TRBJ2-5, with unresolved D. V lost 6 bases and J 5 bases, leaving 7 bases between the germline ends. Germline CDR1 SGHDN, CDR2 FVKESK. The CDR3 spans 11 residues.

V usage is TRBV3-1 (or the pseudogene TRBV3-2) and J usage is TRBJ2-5, with 12 bases fitting TRBD1. The V and J ends lost 6 bases and 2 bases, in that order; junction bases with no gene match: 7. The CDR3 is 16 residues long. The germline gives CDR1 LGHDT, CDR2 YNNKEL (reference sequence). The CDR3 sequence is CASSSRDRGRQETQYF. The CDR3 DNA is TGTGCCAGCAGTTCTAGGGACAGGGGGCGACAAGAGACCCAGTACTTC.

The chain carries TRBV28 and TRBJ1-5; 8 positions agree with TRBD1. Germline V CDR1 and CDR2: MDHEN, SYDVKM. This CDR3 comprises 18 residues. J lost 5 bases, V lost 8 bases, and 20 bases had no gene match. CDR3: CASPPGPGTGRAYQPQHF. CDR3 sequence (DNA): TGTGCCAGCCCCCCCGGTCCCGGGACAGGTCGAGCCTATCAGCCCCAGCATTTT.

This clone has a handful of counts. This sequence joins TRBV2 and TRBJ1-5; perhaps TRBD1 as D (6 bases). The ends were cut back, 6 bases at V and 7 bases at J, with 13 bases in the middle. This CDR3 has 13 residues. Germline V gives CDR1 SNHLY, CDR2 FYNNEI. The CDR3 loop is CASSRGDMQPQHF. CDR3 DNA sequence: TGTGCCAGCAGCCGGGGGGACATGCAGCCCCAGCATTTT.

This clone was seen a single time. This chain joins TRBV4-1 and TRBJ1-1, with 8 bases fitting TRBD1. Germline CDR1 MGHRA, CDR2 YSYEKL. Unmatched junction bases numbered 8, after V lost 4 bases and J lost 4 bases. This CDR3 is built from 15 residues. The CDR3 region is CASSRAGGRSTEAFF. DNA of the CDR3: TGCGCCAGCAGCCGAGCAGGGGGCAGGAGCACTGAAGCTTTCTTT.

The chain couples TRBV28 to TRBJ1-5; D gene uncertain. CDR3 length: 13 amino acids. V was pared by 5 bases and J by 9 bases, with 14 bases between. The germline V gene encodes CDR1 MDHEN and CDR2 SYDVKM. The DNA of the CDR3 is TGTGCCAGCAGTCCCACGCCAGGAAGGCCCCAGCATTTT. It translates to CASSPTPGRPQHF. Together with reference TRBV28 and TRBJ1-5, the CDR3 gives the full variable domain: DVKVTQSSRYLVKRTGEKVFLECVQDMDHENMFWYRQDPGLGLRLIYFSYDVKMKEKGDIPEGYSVSREKKERFSLILESASTNQTSMYLCASSPTPGRPQHFGDGTRLSIL.

Note on this clone: This specimen includes other DNA sequences encoding the same CDR3. DNA of the CDR3: TGTGCCAGTAAAGGAGTTGCAACTAATGAAAAACTGTTTTTT. Its translation: CASKGVATNEKLFF. This chain links TRBV19 with TRBJ1-4; D is undetermined. The germline V gene has CDR1 LNHDA and CDR2 SQIVND (reference sequence). CDR3 length: 14 amino acids. V was shortened by 7 bases and J by 0 bases, with 9 bases between the two germline ends.

This clone turned up a few times. The J gene is TRBJ1-1, the V gene TRBV19; D unclear. V was shortened by 10 bases and J by 7 bases, with 19 bases between the two germline ends. The CDR3 covers 13 residues. Germline CDR1 reads LNHDA; CDR2 reads SQIVND (reference sequence). CDR3 sequence reads: CATLARQRNEAFF. CDR3 nucleotide sequence: TGTGCCACCCTTGCCAGGCAGAGAAATGAAGCTTTCTTT.

J is TRBJ1-5 and V is TRBV4-3; no clear D gene. V was pared by 0 bases and J by 6 bases, with 6 bases between. Germline CDR1 is LGHNA and CDR2 is YSLEER. This CDR3 spans 13 amino acids. CDR3: CASSQDEGQPQHF. The CDR3 DNA follows: TGCGCCAGCAGCCAAGACGAGGGTCAGCCCCAGCATTTT.

This clone was seen a handful of times. CDR3 region: CASSPMDTSYEQYF. CDR3 in DNA: TGTGCCAGCTCACCAATGGACACGTCCTACGAGCAGTACTTC. J is TRBJ2-7 and V is TRBV18; possible D gene TRBD1, 5 bases. The ends were cut back, 2 bases at V and 1 base at J, with 9 bases in the middle. Germline CDR1 is KGHSH and CDR2 is LQKENI. This CDR3 comprises 14 residues.

This chain uses TRBV10-3 with TRBJ2-3, with 7 bases fitting TRBD1. The germline CDR1 and CDR2 sequences are ENHRY and SYGVKD. This CDR3 spans 18 amino acids. V lost 3 bases to trimming and J lost 1 base; unmatched junction nucleotides: 13. The CDR3 here is CAISDSPGTGERTDTQYF. CDR3 bases: TGTGCCATCAGTGACTCACCAGGAACAGGGGAACGCACAGATACGCAGTATTTT.

This clone was counted a few times. This chain joins TRBV19 and TRBJ2-3, with 7 nucleotides matching TRBD1. This CDR3 region has 14 residues. The V segment lost 6 bases and the J segment 2 bases; nucleotides outside the gene matches: 5. CDR1 LNHDA and CDR2 SQIVND come from the germline V gene (reference sequence). The CDR3 DNA is TGTGCCAGTAGGCCGGGACAGTTCACAGATACGCAGTATTTT. Amino acids: CASRPGQFTDTQYF. The whole variable domain, filled in from reference TRBV19 and TRBJ2-3, reads DGGITQSPKYLFRKEGQNVTLSCEQNLNHDAMYWYRQDPGQGLRLIYYSQIVNDFQKGDIAEGYSVSREKKESFPLTVTSAQKNPTAFYLCASRPGQFTDTQYFGPGTRLTVL.

This clone was detected only once. The rearrangement links TRBV7-9 to TRBJ2-7; the D gene is possibly TRBD2 (5 bases). CDR3 length: 14 amino acids. V was trimmed by 1 base and J by 0 bases, leaving 7 bases between them. Looked up from germline, CDR1 is SEHNR and CDR2 is FQNEAQ (reference sequence). CDR3 DNA sequence: TGTGCCAGCAGCTTAGGGCGGGTCTCCTACGAGCAGTACTTC. Protein sequence: CASSLGRVSYEQYF.

V and J are TRBV24-1 and TRBJ2-1; 8 bases fit TRBD2. Germline V gene sequence: CDR1 KGHDR, CDR2 SFDVKD. The CDR3 covers 17 residues. V dropped 1 base and J dropped 10; count of bases not matched to a gene: 14. DNA of the CDR3: TGTGCCACCAGTGATTTCAAAAGCGGGAGTATGCGAATGGAGCAGTTCTTC. Protein sequence: CATSDFKSGSMRMEQFF.